Listed below are T cell receptor beta chains from one sample, sequenced in a study of chemoradiotherapy in HPV16-positive cancers. Clones were read by immunoSEQ multiplex PCR, and TCRdb kept only the in-frame ones, dropping some. Of about 4,400 clones in the sample, roughly nine tenths were seen once. The sample was collected from a patient who underwent chemoradiotherapy. These receptors were collected from a human donor with HPV-associated anogenital cancer. Both conserved end residues are part of each CDR3. The D gene is left open where the match is weak. Only part of the rows carry a size: once, few, many, or a class if the clone is expanded.

clone size	V gene	J gene	D gene	CDR3 protein	CDR3 DNA
NA	TRBV15	TRBJ2-3	TRBD2	CATSNDAGGTKSADTQYF	TGTGCCACCAGCAATGACGCGGGGGGGACTAAATCTGCGGATACGCAGTATTTT
NA	TRBV19	TRBJ2-3	NA	CASSIDPGTTTDTQYF	TGTGCCAGTAGTATAGATCCCGGAACCACGACAGATACGCAGTATTTT
NA	TRBV6-6	TRBJ1-2	NA	CASSYRQSFIGYTF	TGTGCCAGCAGTTACCGACAGTCTTTCATTGGCTACACCTTC
NA	TRBV18	TRBJ2-3	NA	CASSASASTDTQYF	TGTGCCAGCTCAGCCAGTGCTAGCACAGATACGCAGTATTTT
NA	TRBV27	TRBJ2-7	NA	CASSLGSAATYEQYF	TGTGCCAGCAGTTTAGGCTCCGCAGCCACCTACGAGCAGTACTTC
NA	TRBV29-1	TRBJ2-1	TRBD2	CSVDGLAGGGEQFF	TGCAGCGTTGACGGGCTAGCGGGAGGCGGCGAGCAGTTCTTC
NA	TRBV19	TRBJ2-2	NA	CASRLGTNTGELFF	TGTGCCAGTAGGCTCGGGACCAACACCGGGGAGCTGTTTTTT
NA	TRBV30	TRBJ2-3	NA	CAWSIGSTDTQYF	TGTGCCTGGAGTATCGGGAGCACAGATACGCAGTATTTT
NA	TRBV5-1	TRBJ1-2	TRBD1	CASSLDPGTAYGYTF	TGCGCCAGCAGCTTGGACCCTGGGACAGCCTATGGCTACACCTTC
few	TRBV5-1	TRBJ2-3	TRBD2	CASSLEQRGIDTQYF	TGCGCCAGCAGCTTGGAGCAGCGGGGGATAGATACGCAGTATTTT
NA	TRBV19	TRBJ1-1	NA	CASSIGNTEAFF	TGTGCCAGTAGTATAGGAAACACTGAAGCTTTCTTT
NA	TRBV19	TRBJ1-5	TRBD1	CASQDRVGQPQHF	TGTGCCAGCCAGGACAGGGTGGGTCAGCCCCAGCATTTT
NA	TRBV9	TRBJ2-5	TRBD2	CASSVVGRGPQETQYF	TGTGCCAGCAGCGTAGTAGGGAGGGGTCCCCAAGAGACCCAGTACTTC
NA	TRBV5-6	TRBJ2-3	TRBD2	CASSPGGSPSDTQYF	TGTGCCAGCAGTCCCGGCGGGAGCCCCTCAGATACGCAGTATTTT